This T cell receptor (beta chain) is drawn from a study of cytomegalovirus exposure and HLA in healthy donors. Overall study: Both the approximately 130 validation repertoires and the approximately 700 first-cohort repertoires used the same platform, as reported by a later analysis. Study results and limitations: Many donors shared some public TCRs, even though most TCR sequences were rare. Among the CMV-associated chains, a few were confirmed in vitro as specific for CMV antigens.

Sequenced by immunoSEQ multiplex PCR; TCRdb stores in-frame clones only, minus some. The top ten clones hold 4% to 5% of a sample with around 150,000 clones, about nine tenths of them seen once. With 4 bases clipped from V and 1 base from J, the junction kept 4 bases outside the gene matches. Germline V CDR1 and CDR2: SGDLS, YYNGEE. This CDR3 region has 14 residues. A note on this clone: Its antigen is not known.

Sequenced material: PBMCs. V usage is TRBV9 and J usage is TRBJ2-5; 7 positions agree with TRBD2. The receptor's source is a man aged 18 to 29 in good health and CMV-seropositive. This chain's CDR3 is CASSMSSGQETQYF. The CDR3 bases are TGTGCCAGCAGCATGTCTAGCGGCCAAGAGACCCAGTACTTC.